These 19 T cell receptor beta chains originate from one sample sequenced in a study of blood T cell repertoires in COVID-19 (dated by TCRdb to 2020 to 2022). Library prep was done by the immunoSEQ multiplex PCR assay. As stored in TCRdb, this immuneACCESS dataset retains in-frame rearrangements with V and J assigned. A fraction of the clones does not appear; measured against another copy, unresolved V genes explain less than half of the discrepancy, and the remainder lacks a known reason. Recorded for this sample are tens of thousands of clones; around three quarters of them occurred a single time. The ten most abundant clones make up around 4.8% of the sample. What was sequenced was peripheral blood. Every receptor here comes from a woman aged 65 to 85 with acute or convalescent COVID-19.

CDR3 in DNA: TGTGCCAGCAGTTGGGGCGGGGGGGCCTACAATGAGCAGTTCTTC. As protein: CASSWGGGAYNEQFF. The genes are TRBV27 and TRBJ2-1, with 9 bases identical to TRBD2. The CDR3 is 15 residues long. V was pared by 4 bases and J by 2 bases, with 3 bases of the junction left unmatched. Germline V lookup: CDR1 MNHEY, CDR2 SMNVEV (reference sequence).

This clone was recorded once. This chain uses TRBV7-9 with TRBJ1-2; D remains ambiguous. Trimming removed 4 bases at V and 3 bases at J, with 9 bases between. The CDR3 is 13 residues long. CDR1 is SEHNR and CDR2 is FQNEAQ in the germline V gene (reference sequence). CDR3 amino acids: CASSSGGYYGYTF. The CDR3 DNA is TGTGCCAGCAGCTCTGGAGGGTACTATGGCTACACCTTC. The complete variable domain, with remaining parts taken from reference TRBV7-9 and TRBJ1-2, reads DTGVSQNPRHKITKRGQNVTFRCDPISEHNRLYWYRQTLGQGPEFLTYFQNEAQLEKSRLLSDRFSAERPKGSFSTLEIQRTEQGDSAMYLCASSSGGYYGYTFGSGTRLTVV.

This rearrangement joins TRBV19 to TRBJ2-3; 12 bases are shared with TRBD1. Germline CDR1 and CDR2: LNHDA and SQIVND (reference sequence). The CDR3 is 17 amino acids. The J segment lost 4 bases and the V segment lost 5 bases, leaving 10 bases of the junction unmatched. The CDR3 region is CASSPPPGQGASDTQYF. CDR3 nucleotide sequence: TGTGCCAGTAGTCCCCCTCCGGGACAGGGGGCTTCAGATACGCAGTATTTT.

The chain joins TRBV5-6 to TRBJ1-3, with 12 positions matching TRBD1. The CDR3 covers 17 residues. Per germline, CDR1 SGHDT and CDR2 YYEEEE. V gave up 4 bases and J gave up 0 bases; unmatched junction bases: 5. The DNA for the CDR3 is TGTGCCAGCAGCGTGCCGGGACAGGGGGCCTCTGGAAACACCATATATTTT. This codes for CASSVPGQGASGNTIYF. Based on the CDR3 plus reference TRBV5-6 and TRBJ1-3, the full variable domain is DAGVTQSPTHLIKTRGQQVTLRCSPKSGHDTVSWYQQALGQGPQFIFQYYEEEERQRGNFPDRFSGHQFPNYSSELNVNALLLGDSALYLCASSVPGQGASGNTIYFGEGSWLTVV.

The chain is built from TRBV9 and TRBJ1-2; TRBD1 aligns across 7 bases. Germline V lookup: CDR1 SGDLS, CDR2 YYNGEE. This CDR3 has 13 residues. With 3 bases clipped from V and 8 bases from J, the junction kept 7 bases outside the gene matches. CDR3 amino acids: CASSAGNRGGYTF. The DNA of the CDR3 is TGTGCCAGCAGCGCAGGGAACAGGGGAGGCTACACCTTC.

This chain links TRBV6-2 or TRBV6-3 with TRBJ1-4, with 9 bases matching TRBD1. J gave up 5 bases and V 5 bases, and 0 bases lay outside the gene matches. Germline assignment: CDR1 MNHEY and CDR2 SVGEGT. This CDR3 has 13 amino acids. For the CDR3, the DNA is TGTGCCAGCAGTGGACAGGGGAATGAAAAACTGTTTTTT. Protein: CASSGQGNEKLFF.

This chain joins TRBV14 and TRBJ1-1; a possible D gene is TRBD1 (6 bases). Germline CDR1 is SGHDN and CDR2 is FVKESK. V lost 6 bases, J lost 1 base, and 12 bases lay in between. The CDR3 consists of 14 residues. This CDR3 is CASSIGQPNTEAFF. The DNA for the CDR3 is TGTGCCAGCAGTATCGGACAGCCGAACACTGAAGCTTTCTTT.

The V call is TRBV29-1, the J call TRBJ1-2, with D tentatively TRBD1 (6 bases). The V end was cut by 7 bases, the J end by 8 bases, with 17 bases between. This CDR3 contains 12 residues. The germline CDR1 and CDR2 sequences are SQVTM and ANQGSEA. The CDR3 nucleotides read TGCAGCGGGATACAGGGAACGAGGGGCTACACCTTC. It encodes CSGIQGTRGYTF. The full variable domain, completed using reference TRBV29-1 and TRBJ1-2, is SAVISQKPSRDICQRGTSLTIQCQVDSQVTMMFWYRQQPGQSLTLIATANQGSEATYESGFVIDKFPISRPNLTFSTLTVSNMSPEDSSIYLCSGIQGTRGYTFGSGTRLTVV.

This clone was counted a few times. The chain recombines TRBV19 with TRBJ1-5; D perhaps matches TRBD1 (6 bases). V gave up 2 bases and J gave up 2 bases, with 10 bases separating them. The germline gives CDR1 LNHDA, CDR2 SQIVND (reference sequence). The CDR3 runs 15 residues. The CDR3 sequence: CASSIRGGGNQPQHF. Here the CDR3 DNA reads TGTGCCAGTAGTATAAGGGGGGGCGGCAATCAGCCCCAGCATTTT.

The chain employs TRBV13 and TRBJ2-2; TRBD1 aligns across 7 bases. Trimming at V came to 6 bases and at J to 4 bases, leaving 8 bases not matched to a gene. The CDR3 loop spans 15 amino acids. Germline values: CDR1 PRHDT, CDR2 FYEKMQ (reference sequence). As DNA, the CDR3 is TGTGCCAGCAGACGCCAGGGGGAACGCACCGGGGAGCTGTTTTTT. Translation: CASRRQGERTGELFF.

This sequence joins TRBV6-5 and TRBJ1-1, with 9 bases identical to TRBD1. V gave up 3 bases and J gave up 3 bases; unmatched junction bases: 8. The length of the CDR3 is 16 residues. Germline V gives CDR1 MNHEY, CDR2 SVGAGI. The CDR3 region is CASSYGTGRTDTEAFF. The CDR3, as DNA: TGTGCCAGCAGTTATGGGACAGGGAGGACGGACACTGAAGCTTTCTTT.

The V and J genes are TRBV2 and TRBJ2-7, with D possibly being TRBD1 (6 bases). There are 15 residues in the CDR3. V was pared by 6 bases and J by 0 bases, with 15 bases between. In germline, CDR1 is SNHLY, CDR2 FYNNEI. The CDR3: CASSAQGFSSYEQYF. CDR3 in DNA: TGTGCCAGCAGCGCACAGGGTTTCAGCTCCTACGAGCAGTACTTC.

This chain connects TRBV7-2 to TRBJ1-5; weak D call: TRBD1 (6 bases). The CDR3 extends over 15 amino acids. Germline V gene sequence: CDR1 SGHTA, CDR2 FQGNSA. Trimming took off 5 bases at V and 2 bases at J, with 13 bases between the two ends. The CDR3 loop reads CASSTTGYGNQPQHF. Written as DNA, the CDR3 is TGTGCCAGCAGCACGACAGGTTATGGCAATCAGCCCCAGCATTTT.

The chain recombines TRBV10-3 with TRBJ1-4; 7 nucleotides agree with TRBD1. Germline CDR1 and CDR2: ENHRY and SYGVKD. The CDR3 spans 18 residues. Losses at the gene ends were 5 bases for V and 7 bases for J; bases not matched to a gene: 19. This CDR3 reads CAISPLGQSKADGEKLFF. CDR3 nucleotides: TGTGCCATCAGTCCACTGGGACAGTCCAAGGCTGATGGTGAAAAACTGTTTTTT.

V usage is TRBV6-2 or TRBV6-3 and J usage is TRBJ1-5; TRBD1 is a possible D gene (5 bases). Per the germline V gene, CDR1 is MNHEY and CDR2 is SVGEGT. V was clipped by 5 bases and J by 1 base, with 12 bases between them. This CDR3 comprises 15 residues. The CDR3 DNA follows: TGTGCCAGCAGTGATACCGACAGAAGCAATCAGCCCCAGCATTTT. This translates into CASSDTDRSNQPQHF.

V gene TRBV9 combines with J gene TRBJ2-1, with 8 bases fitting TRBD1. CDR1 is SGDLS and CDR2 is YYNGEE in the germline V gene. The CDR3 runs to 16 residues. The ends lost 0 bases at V and 4 bases at J; junction bases unmatched: 6. The CDR3 coding sequence is TGTGCCAGCAGCGTAGAGGGACAGGATGAGTACAATGAGCAGTTCTTC. It yields the protein CASSVEGQDEYNEQFF.

This clone has a handful of counts. The V call is TRBV19, the J call TRBJ1-3; TRBD1 matches at 7 bases. Germline V lookup: CDR1 LNHDA, CDR2 SQIVND (reference sequence). V dropped 2 bases and J dropped 3; count of bases not matched to a gene: 25. The CDR3 extends over 22 amino acids. CDR3 amino acids: CASSIIRLRRQGFSDSGNTIYF. The CDR3 bases are TGTGCCAGTAGTATAATTCGGCTCCGGAGACAGGGTTTCTCAGACAGTGGAAACACCATATATTTT.

The V and J genes are TRBV7-9 and TRBJ1-2; D might be TRBD1 (6 bases). This CDR3 region has 14 residues. V was cut by 3 bases and J by 4 bases, with 12 bases left in between. Per germline, CDR1 SEHNR and CDR2 FQNEAQ (reference sequence). The CDR3 spells CASSFTQGSYGYTF. CDR3 DNA: TGTGCCAGCAGCTTTACACAGGGTAGCTATGGCTACACCTTC.

This clone was seen more than once but under ten times. The chain uses TRBV25-1 and TRBJ1-1, with 10 bases identical to TRBD1. Germline CDR1 reads MGHDK; CDR2 reads SYGVNS. The J segment lost 11 bases and the V segment lost 6 bases, leaving 12 bases of the junction unmatched. The length of the CDR3 is 14 residues. The CDR3 region is CASSYRGTGQGAFF. The CDR3 DNA reads as TGTGCCAGCAGCTATCGCGGTACGGGACAGGGGGCTTTCTTT.